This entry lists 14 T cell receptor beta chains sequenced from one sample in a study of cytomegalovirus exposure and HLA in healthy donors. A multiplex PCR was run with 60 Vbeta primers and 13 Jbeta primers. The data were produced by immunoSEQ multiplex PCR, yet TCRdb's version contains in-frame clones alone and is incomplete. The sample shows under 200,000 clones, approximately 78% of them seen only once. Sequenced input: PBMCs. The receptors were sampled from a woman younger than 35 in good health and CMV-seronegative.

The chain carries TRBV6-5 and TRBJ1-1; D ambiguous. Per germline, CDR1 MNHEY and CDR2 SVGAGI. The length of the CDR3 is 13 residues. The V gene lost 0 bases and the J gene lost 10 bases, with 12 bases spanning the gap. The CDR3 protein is CASSYSAAVGAFF. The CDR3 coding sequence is TGTGCCAGCAGTTACTCTGCGGCAGTCGGAGCTTTCTTT.

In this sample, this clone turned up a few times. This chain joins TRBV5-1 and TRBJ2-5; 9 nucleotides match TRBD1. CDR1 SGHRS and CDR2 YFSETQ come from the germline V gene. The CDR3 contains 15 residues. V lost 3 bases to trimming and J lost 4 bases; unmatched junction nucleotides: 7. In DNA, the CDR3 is TGCGCCAGCAGCTCGGGACAGGGTCAGGGAGAGACCCAGTACTTC. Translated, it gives CASSSGQGQGETQYF.

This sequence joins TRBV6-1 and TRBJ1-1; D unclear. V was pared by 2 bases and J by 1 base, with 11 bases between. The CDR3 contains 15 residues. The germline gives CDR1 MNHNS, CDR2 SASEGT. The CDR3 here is CASSELRIPNTEAFF. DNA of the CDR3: TGTGCCAGCAGTGAATTGCGGATACCGAACACTGAAGCTTTCTTT.

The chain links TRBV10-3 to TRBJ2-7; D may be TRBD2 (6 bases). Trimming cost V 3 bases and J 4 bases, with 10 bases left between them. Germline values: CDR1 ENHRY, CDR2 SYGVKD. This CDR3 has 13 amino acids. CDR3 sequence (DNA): TGTGCCATCAGTGATAACGCGGGATACGAGCAGTACTTC. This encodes CAISDNAGYEQYF.

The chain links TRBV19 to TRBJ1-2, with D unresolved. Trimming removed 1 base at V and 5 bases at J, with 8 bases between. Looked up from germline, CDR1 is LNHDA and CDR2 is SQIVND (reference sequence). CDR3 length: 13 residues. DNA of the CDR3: TGTGCCAGTAGTATAGGGGCTTGGTATGGCTACACCTTC. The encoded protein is CASSIGAWYGYTF.

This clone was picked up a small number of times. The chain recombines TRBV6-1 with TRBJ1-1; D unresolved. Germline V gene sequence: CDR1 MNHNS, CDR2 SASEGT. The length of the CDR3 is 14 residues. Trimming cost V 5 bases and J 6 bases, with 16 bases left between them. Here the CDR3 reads CASSPKEEFPEAFF. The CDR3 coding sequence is TGTGCCAGCAGTCCGAAAGAGGAGTTCCCTGAAGCTTTCTTT.

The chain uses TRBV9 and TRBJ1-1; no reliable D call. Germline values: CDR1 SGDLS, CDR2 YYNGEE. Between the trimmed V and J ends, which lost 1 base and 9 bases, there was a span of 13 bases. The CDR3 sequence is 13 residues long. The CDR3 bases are TGTGCCAGCAGCGTAAGAGGATCCGGAAAAGCTTTCTTT. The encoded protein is CASSVRGSGKAFF.

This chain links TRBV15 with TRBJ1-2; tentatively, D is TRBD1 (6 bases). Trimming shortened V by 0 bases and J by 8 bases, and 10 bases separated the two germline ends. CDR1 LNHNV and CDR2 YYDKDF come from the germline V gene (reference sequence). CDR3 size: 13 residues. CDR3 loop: CATSRDRRGGYTF. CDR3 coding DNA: TGTGCCACCAGCAGAGACCGCAGGGGCGGCTACACCTTC.

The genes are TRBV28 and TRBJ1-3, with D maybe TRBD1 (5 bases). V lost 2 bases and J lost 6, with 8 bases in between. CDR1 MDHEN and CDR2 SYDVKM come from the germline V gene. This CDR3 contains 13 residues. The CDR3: CASSLQGSNTIYF. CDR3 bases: TGTGCCAGCAGTTTACAGGGCTCAAACACCATATATTTT.

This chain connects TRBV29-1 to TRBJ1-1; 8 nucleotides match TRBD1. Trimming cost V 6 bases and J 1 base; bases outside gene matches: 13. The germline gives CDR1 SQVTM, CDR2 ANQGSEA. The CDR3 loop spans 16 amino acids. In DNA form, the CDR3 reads TGCAGCGTCAGAAGGACAGGGTCTTTGGGGAACACTGAAGCTTTCTTT. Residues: CSVRRTGSLGNTEAFF.

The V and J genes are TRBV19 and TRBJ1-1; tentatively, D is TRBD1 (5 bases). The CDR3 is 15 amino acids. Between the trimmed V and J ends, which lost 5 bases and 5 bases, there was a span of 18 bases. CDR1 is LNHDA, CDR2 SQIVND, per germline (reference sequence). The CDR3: CASSAFGRGGTEAFF. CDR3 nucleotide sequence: TGTGCCAGTAGTGCCTTCGGTAGGGGTGGTACTGAAGCTTTCTTT.

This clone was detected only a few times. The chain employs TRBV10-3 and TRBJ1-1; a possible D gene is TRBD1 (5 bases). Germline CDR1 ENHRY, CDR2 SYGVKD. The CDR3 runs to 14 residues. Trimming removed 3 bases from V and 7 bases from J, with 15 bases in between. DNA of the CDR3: TGTGCCATCAGTGATGGGCAGGGTCCTGGTGAAGCTTTCTTT. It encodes CAISDGQGPGEAFF.

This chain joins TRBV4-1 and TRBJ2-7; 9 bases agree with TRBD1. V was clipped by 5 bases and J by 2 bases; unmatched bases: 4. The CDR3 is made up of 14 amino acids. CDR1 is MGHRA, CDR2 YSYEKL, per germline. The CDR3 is CASSSGQGTYEQYF. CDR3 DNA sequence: TGCGCCAGCAGCTCGGGACAGGGAACCTACGAGCAGTACTTC.

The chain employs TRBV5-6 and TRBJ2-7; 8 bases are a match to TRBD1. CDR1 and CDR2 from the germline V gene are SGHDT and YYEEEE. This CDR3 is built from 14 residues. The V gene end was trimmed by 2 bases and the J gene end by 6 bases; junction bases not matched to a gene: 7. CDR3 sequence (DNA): TGTGCCAGCAGCTTTATCGCAGGGGGCTTCGAGCAGTACTTC. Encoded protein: CASSFIAGGFEQYF.